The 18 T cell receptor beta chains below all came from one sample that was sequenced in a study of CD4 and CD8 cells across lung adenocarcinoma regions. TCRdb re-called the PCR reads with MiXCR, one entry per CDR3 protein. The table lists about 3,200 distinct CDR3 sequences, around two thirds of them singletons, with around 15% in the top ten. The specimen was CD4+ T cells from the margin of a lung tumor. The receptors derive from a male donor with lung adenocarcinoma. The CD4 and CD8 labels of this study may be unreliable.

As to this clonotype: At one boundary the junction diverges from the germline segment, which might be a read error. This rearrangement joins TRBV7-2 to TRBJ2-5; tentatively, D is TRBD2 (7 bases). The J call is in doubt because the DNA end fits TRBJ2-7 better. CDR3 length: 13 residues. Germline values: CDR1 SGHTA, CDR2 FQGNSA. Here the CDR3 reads CASNLGGEYEQYF. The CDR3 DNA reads TGTGCCAGCAACTTAGGGGGGGAGTACGAGCAGTACTTC.

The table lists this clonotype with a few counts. Here the CDR3 reads CASSARLAGGITGELFF. The CDR3 coding sequence is TGTGCCAGCAGCGCGAGACTAGCGGGAGGCATCACCGGGGAGCTGTTTTTT. The chain employs TRBV7-8 and TRBJ2-2; 13 positions agree with TRBD2. Germline CDR1 SGHVS, CDR2 FQNEAQ. V shed 5 bases and J 4 bases; nucleotides not matched to a gene: 7. The CDR3 runs 17 residues.

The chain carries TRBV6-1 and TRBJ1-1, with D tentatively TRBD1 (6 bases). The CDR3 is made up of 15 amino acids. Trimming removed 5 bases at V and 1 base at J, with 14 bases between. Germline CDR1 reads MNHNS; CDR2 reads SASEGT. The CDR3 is CASSRNRVGNTEAFF. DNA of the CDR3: TGTGCCAGCAGTCGCAACAGGGTGGGGAACACTGAAGCTTTCTTT.

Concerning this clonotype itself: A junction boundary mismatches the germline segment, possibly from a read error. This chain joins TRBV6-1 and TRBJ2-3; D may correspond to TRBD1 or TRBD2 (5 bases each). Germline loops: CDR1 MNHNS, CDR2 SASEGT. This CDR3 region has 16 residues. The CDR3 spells CASSKGTGPYGDTQFF. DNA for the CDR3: TGTGCCAGCAGTAAAGGGACGGGGCCGTACGGAGATACGCAGTTCTTT.

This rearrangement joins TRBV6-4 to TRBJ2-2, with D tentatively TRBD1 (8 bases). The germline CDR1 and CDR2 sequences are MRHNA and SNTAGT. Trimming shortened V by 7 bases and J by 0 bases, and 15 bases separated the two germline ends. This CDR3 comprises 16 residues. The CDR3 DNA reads TGTGCCAGCAAGGCACAGGGGGGGTCGAACACCGGGGAGCTGTTTTTT. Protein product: CASKAQGGSNTGELFF.

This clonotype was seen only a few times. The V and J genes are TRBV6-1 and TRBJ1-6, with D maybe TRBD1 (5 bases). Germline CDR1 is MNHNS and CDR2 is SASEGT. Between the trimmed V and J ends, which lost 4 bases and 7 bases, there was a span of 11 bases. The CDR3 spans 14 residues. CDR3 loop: CASSGSQGNSPLHF. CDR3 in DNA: TGTGCCAGCAGTGGATCGCAGGGCAATTCACCCCTCCACTTT.

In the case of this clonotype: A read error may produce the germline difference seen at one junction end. CDR3 sequence: CASSLVAGGNNEQFF. In DNA form, the CDR3 reads TGTGCTAGCAGCTTAGTAGCGGGAGGGAATAATGAGCAGTTCTTC. The chain combines TRBV7-7 with TRBJ2-5; 11 nucleotides match TRBD2. Near its end, the DNA agrees better with TRBJ2-1, so the J call may be wrong. The CDR3 covers 15 residues. CDR1 is SSHAT and CDR2 is FNYEAQ in the germline V gene (reference sequence).

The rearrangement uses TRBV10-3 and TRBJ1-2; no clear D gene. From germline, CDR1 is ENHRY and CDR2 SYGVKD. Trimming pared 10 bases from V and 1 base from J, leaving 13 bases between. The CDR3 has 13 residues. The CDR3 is CASSETINYGYTF. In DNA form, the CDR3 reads TGTGCCAGCAGCGAGACGATTAACTATGGCTACACCTTC.

The CDR3 spells CASSQGFSLSTDTQYF. The CDR3 DNA follows: TGTGCCAGCAGCCAAGGTTTCTCCCTAAGCACAGATACGCAGTATTTT. The chain combines TRBV3-1 with TRBJ2-3; D is ambiguous. CDR3 length: 16 residues. Between the trimmed V and J ends, which lost 1 base and 0 bases, there was a span of 11 bases. CDR1 and CDR2 from the germline V gene are LGHDT and YNNKEL (reference sequence).

CDR3 nucleotide sequence: TGTGCCAGCAGTGAAGTGGGGATTACGTCCAGCAATGAGCAGTTCTTC. It yields the protein CASSEVGITSSNEQFF. The rearrangement uses TRBV6-1 and TRBJ2-1; D not resolved. The CDR3 has 16 residues. The germline V and J ends were trimmed by 1 base and 6 bases, with 16 bases remaining between them. Germline lookup yields CDR1 MNHNS and CDR2 SASEGT.

The CDR3 spells CASSAIREQYF. The CDR3 nucleotides read TGTGCCAGCAGTGCCATCAGAGAGCAGTACTTC. This chain links TRBV6-1 with TRBJ2-5; no firm D call. The CDR3 sequence is 11 residues long. The germline CDR1 and CDR2 sequences are MNHNS and SASEGT. Trimming left V 4 bases short and J 11 bases short, with 11 bases between.

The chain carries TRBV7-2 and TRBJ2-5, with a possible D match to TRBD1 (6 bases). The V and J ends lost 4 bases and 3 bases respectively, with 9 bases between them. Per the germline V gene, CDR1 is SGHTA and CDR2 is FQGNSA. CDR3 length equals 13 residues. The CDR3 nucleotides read TGTGCCAGCAGCTCCGGGACAAAAGAGACCCAGTACTTC. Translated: CASSSGTKETQYF.

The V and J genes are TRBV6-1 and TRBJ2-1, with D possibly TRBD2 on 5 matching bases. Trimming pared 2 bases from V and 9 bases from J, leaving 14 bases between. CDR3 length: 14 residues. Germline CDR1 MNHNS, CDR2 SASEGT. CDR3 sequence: CASSESGGSGEQFF. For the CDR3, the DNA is TGTGCCAGCAGTGAAAGCGGTGGGTCAGGTGAGCAGTTCTTC.

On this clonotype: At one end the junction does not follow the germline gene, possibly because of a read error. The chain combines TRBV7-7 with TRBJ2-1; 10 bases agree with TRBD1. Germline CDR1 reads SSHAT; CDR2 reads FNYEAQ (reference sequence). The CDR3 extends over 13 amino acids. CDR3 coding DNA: TGTGCTAGCAGCGTGGACAGGGGGAGTGAGCAGTTCTTC. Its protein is CASSVDRGSEQFF.

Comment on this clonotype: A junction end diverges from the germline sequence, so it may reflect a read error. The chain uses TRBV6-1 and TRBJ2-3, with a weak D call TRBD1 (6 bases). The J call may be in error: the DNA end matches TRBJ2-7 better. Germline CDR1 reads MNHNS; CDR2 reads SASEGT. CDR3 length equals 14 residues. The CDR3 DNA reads TGTGCCGGCAGTGGGGGCGGTGACAAAGATACGCAGTACTTC. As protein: CAGSGGGDKDTQYF.

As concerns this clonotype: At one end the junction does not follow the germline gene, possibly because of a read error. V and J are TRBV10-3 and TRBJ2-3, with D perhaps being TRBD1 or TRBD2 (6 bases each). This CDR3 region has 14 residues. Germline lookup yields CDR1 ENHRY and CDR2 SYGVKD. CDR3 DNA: TGTGCCGTCGCCGGGGGCCTGGGCACAGATACCCAGTATTTT. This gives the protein CAVAGGLGTDTQYF.

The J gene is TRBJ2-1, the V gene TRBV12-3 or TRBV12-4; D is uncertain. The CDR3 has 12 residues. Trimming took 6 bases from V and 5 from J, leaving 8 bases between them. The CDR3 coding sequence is TGTGCCAGCAGGACTCAGCACAATGAGCAGTTCTTC. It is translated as CASRTQHNEQFF.

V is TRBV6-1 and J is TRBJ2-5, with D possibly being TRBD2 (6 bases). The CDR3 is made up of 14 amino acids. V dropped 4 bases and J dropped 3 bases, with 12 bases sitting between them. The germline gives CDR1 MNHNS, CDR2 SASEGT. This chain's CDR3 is CASSVVAAEETQYF. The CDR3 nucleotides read TGTGCCAGCAGTGTGGTAGCGGCCGAAGAGACCCAGTACTTC.